Here is one T cell receptor (beta chain) with its context. Its antigen is undetermined. Germline CDR1 KGHSH, CDR2 LQKENI. V was cut by 3 bases and J by 6 bases, with 14 bases left in between. The CDR3 covers 15 residues. These donors were members of the approximately 110-subject validation cohort, a group separate from the roughly 670-subject first cohort. Using immunoSEQ multiplex PCR, the repertoire was profiled, and TCRdb retains in-frame clones only, with some absent. The profile covers some 150,000 clones, with about 89% appearing a single time and roughly 2.5% taken by the ten largest. The data were taken from a study of cytomegalovirus exposure and HLA in healthy donors. Study-level information: Both the roughly 120 validation repertoires and the 600 to 750 first-cohort repertoires used the same platform, as reported by a later analysis.

General observations from the study: The tendency of first-cohort TCR clusters to co-occur in the roughly 110 validation repertoires was the finding of a later analysis.

The chain is built from TRBV18 and TRBJ2-2; possibly TRBD2 for D (6 bases). The sequencing sample was made of PBMCs. The clonotype originates from a man between 18 and 35 years old in good health and CMV-seropositive. This CDR3 is CASSPRGLSPGELFF. The DNA for the CDR3 is TGTGCCAGCTCACCGCGAGGACTATCCCCCGGGGAGCTGTTTTTT.